Listed below are T cell receptor beta chains from one sample, sequenced in a study of blood T cell repertoires in COVID-19. Generated by immunoSEQ multiplex PCR, the TCRdb table keeps only in-frame clones and is missing some. The sample holds just over 75,000 clones, over 80% seen once. The sample comprised peripheral blood. The receptors originated from a man aged 50 or older with acute or convalescent COVID-19. CDR3s include the opening cysteine and the closing phenylalanine or tryptophan. Fields, in order: CDR3 DNA, CDR3 protein, D gene, clone size, J gene, V gene. The D gene is left open where the match is weak. Part of the rows lack a size; the others show once, few, many or a class for expanded clones.

CDR3 DNA: TGCGCCAGCAGCCAAGAACTAGGTCGGAACACTGAAGCTTTCTTT
CDR3 protein: CASSQELGRNTEAFF
D gene: NA
clone size: NA
J gene: TRBJ1-1
V gene: TRBV4-3

CDR3 DNA: TGTGCCAGCAGGGTCGACAGCCACACTGAAGCTTTCTTT
CDR3 protein: CASRVDSHTEAFF
D gene: NA
clone size: NA
J gene: TRBJ1-1
V gene: TRBV2

CDR3 DNA: TGTGCCAGCAGTTACACCAACAGGAACAATCAGCCCCAGCATTTT
CDR3 protein: CASSYTNRNNQPQHF
D gene: NA
clone size: NA
J gene: TRBJ1-5
V gene: TRBV6-2/TRBV6-3

CDR3 DNA: TGTGCCAGCAATCGGGACAGATACAATGAGCAGTTCTTC
CDR3 protein: CASNRDRYNEQFF
D gene: TRBD1
clone size: NA
J gene: TRBJ2-1
V gene: TRBV2

CDR3 DNA: TGTGCCAGCATGAACAGGGAGCAAGAGACCCAGTACTTC
CDR3 protein: CASMNREQETQYF
D gene: NA
clone size: NA
J gene: TRBJ2-5
V gene: TRBV2

CDR3 DNA: TGTGCCAGCAAACCGAGCTCTGGAAACACCATATATTTT
CDR3 protein: CASKPSSGNTIYF
D gene: NA
clone size: NA
J gene: TRBJ1-3
V gene: TRBV12-3/TRBV12-4

CDR3 DNA: TGCAGCGTTGAAACCCCAGGGGGCGATGAGCAGTTCTTC
CDR3 protein: CSVETPGGDEQFF
D gene: TRBD1
clone size: NA
J gene: TRBJ2-1
V gene: TRBV29-1

CDR3 DNA: TGCAGCGTTGAGGACAGGGGAAACACTGAAGCTTTCTTT
CDR3 protein: CSVEDRGNTEAFF
D gene: TRBD1
clone size: NA
J gene: TRBJ1-1
V gene: TRBV29-1

CDR3 DNA: TGTGCCAGCAGCTTTAGGACCGGGACAGGGTTGACCGGGGAGCTGTTTTTT
CDR3 protein: CASSFRTGTGLTGELFF
D gene: TRBD1
clone size: NA
J gene: TRBJ2-2
V gene: TRBV7-6

CDR3 DNA: TGTGCCAGTAGATTACCAGGGGGAAGTGAAAAACTGTTTTTT
CDR3 protein: CASRLPGGSEKLFF
D gene: TRBD1
clone size: NA
J gene: TRBJ1-4
V gene: TRBV19

CDR3 DNA: TGTGCCTGGAGTGTTGACAGGGGGCATCAGCCCCAGCATTTT
CDR3 protein: CAWSVDRGHQPQHF
D gene: TRBD1
clone size: NA
J gene: TRBJ1-5
V gene: TRBV30

CDR3 DNA: TGTGCCAGCAGCCAAGTGGGAGCTGGGGCCAACGTCCTGACTTTC
CDR3 protein: CASSQVGAGANVLTF
D gene: NA
clone size: NA
J gene: TRBJ2-6
V gene: TRBV3-1/TRBV3-2

CDR3 DNA: TGTGCCAGCAGTTACTCTTCCAACTCCTACGAGCAGTACTTC
CDR3 protein: CASSYSSNSYEQYF
D gene: NA
clone size: NA
J gene: TRBJ2-7
V gene: TRBV6-5

CDR3 DNA: TGCGCCAGCAGCCAGGGCGGGTGGGGGAACACTGAAGCTTTCTTT
CDR3 protein: CASSQGGWGNTEAFF
D gene: NA
clone size: NA
J gene: TRBJ1-1
V gene: TRBV4-3

CDR3 DNA: TGTGCCAGCAGCGTTCAGGGGGCGGCTGGAAACACCATATATTTT
CDR3 protein: CASSVQGAAGNTIYF
D gene: TRBD1
clone size: NA
J gene: TRBJ1-3
V gene: TRBV9

CDR3 DNA: TGTGCCAGCAGTTTAAACAGGGGCCTTTATAATTCACCCCTCCACTTT
CDR3 protein: CASSLNRGLYNSPLHF
D gene: TRBD1
clone size: NA
J gene: TRBJ1-6
V gene: TRBV5-8

CDR3 DNA: TGTGCCTGGGACAGGGGTTATGGCTACACCTTC
CDR3 protein: CAWDRGYGYTF
D gene: TRBD1
clone size: NA
J gene: TRBJ1-2
V gene: TRBV30

CDR3 DNA: TGTGCCAGCAGTTACGGGACAGGTGGGAAAGCTTTCTTT
CDR3 protein: CASSYGTGGKAFF
D gene: TRBD1
clone size: NA
J gene: TRBJ1-1
V gene: TRBV6-2/TRBV6-3

CDR3 DNA: TGTGCCAGCAGCTTGGATTACCGCGGCCAAGAGACCCAGTACTTC
CDR3 protein: CASSLDYRGQETQYF
D gene: NA
clone size: NA
J gene: TRBJ2-5
V gene: TRBV5-4

CDR3 DNA: TGCGCCAGCAGCCAAGATGGCCAAAAACTGTTTTTT
CDR3 protein: CASSQDGQKLFF
D gene: NA
clone size: NA
J gene: TRBJ1-4
V gene: TRBV4-1

CDR3 DNA: TGTGCCAGCAGCGTAGCTGCGGTGAGCACAGATACGCAGTATTTT
CDR3 protein: CASSVAAVSTDTQYF
D gene: NA
clone size: NA
J gene: TRBJ2-3
V gene: TRBV9

CDR3 DNA: TGCGCCAGCAGCCCGACTCCCGGGACAGGGGACTATGGCTACACCTTC
CDR3 protein: CASSPTPGTGDYGYTF
D gene: TRBD1
clone size: NA
J gene: TRBJ1-2
V gene: TRBV4-1

CDR3 DNA: TGTGCCAGCCGGGGTGGGGTAAACAATGAGCAGTTCTTC
CDR3 protein: CASRGGVNNEQFF
D gene: NA
clone size: NA
J gene: TRBJ2-1
V gene: TRBV18

CDR3 DNA: TGTGCCAGCAGCGTTGGCAGTTACAATGAGCAGTTCTTC
CDR3 protein: CASSVGSYNEQFF
D gene: NA
clone size: NA
J gene: TRBJ2-1
V gene: TRBV9

CDR3 DNA: TGTGCCAGTAGTATAGGGTCGGGCTCTGGAAACACCATATATTTT
CDR3 protein: CASSIGSGSGNTIYF
D gene: NA
clone size: few
J gene: TRBJ1-3
V gene: TRBV19

CDR3 DNA: TGTGCCAGCAGCTTAGAGGCTAGCCCCACCGGGGAGCTGTTTTTT
CDR3 protein: CASSLEASPTGELFF
D gene: NA
clone size: NA
J gene: TRBJ2-2
V gene: TRBV13

CDR3 DNA: TGCGCCAGCAGCTTTTTGGGCCTCCCGGCCACAGATACGCAGTATTTT
CDR3 protein: CASSFLGLPATDTQYF
D gene: NA
clone size: NA
J gene: TRBJ2-3
V gene: TRBV5-1

CDR3 DNA: TGCAGTGCTAGTGAGCAGGGGTTCACCGGGGAGCTGTTTTTT
CDR3 protein: CSASEQGFTGELFF
D gene: NA
clone size: NA
J gene: TRBJ2-2
V gene: TRBV20-1